This TCR beta chain was sequenced in a study of cytomegalovirus exposure and HLA in healthy donors. As for the donors, each was a healthy bone marrow donor. Study-wide results and limits: The classifier reportedly diagnosed cytomegalovirus status with high specificity and sensitivity.

This clone was counted a few times. Its target is unknown. PCR amplification relied on 60 Vbeta primers (plus 13 Jbeta primers). Sequenced by immunoSEQ multiplex PCR; TCRdb stores in-frame clones only, minus some. The sample holds about 190,000 clones, 81% seen once. The clonotype comes from a woman under 30 in good health and CMV-seropositive. The sequenced material came from PBMCs.

Here the CDR3 DNA reads TGTGCCAGCAGCCAAGATTTAGCGACGGACTTTTACAATGAGCAGTTCTTC. Amino acid sequence: CASSQDLATDFYNEQFF. The chain uses TRBV4-2 and TRBJ2-1, with D tentatively TRBD2 (5 bases). V lost 0 bases, J lost 4 bases, and 16 bases lay in between. Germline assignment: CDR1 LGHNA and CDR2 YNFKEQ. The CDR3 length is 17 residues.